This TCR beta chain was identified during a study of siplizumab effects on memory and regulatory T cells. This table comes from immunoSEQ multiplex PCR, and its TCRdb copy is limited to in-frame clones, with some not included. The sample yields some 87,000 clones, just under 90% seen once. General study points: Naive T cells appeared more varied than memory cells and looked like key alloresponse contributors. About 80-97% of proliferating CD4+ or CD8+ clones had no assignable naive or memory phenotype.

CDR3 length: 14 residues. Germline-derived CDR1 and CDR2 are SGHVS and FNYEAQ. Trimming removed 5 bases at V and 1 base at J, with 11 bases between. With respect to this clone: Its antigen is unidentified.

The gene calls are TRBV7-6 and TRBJ1-1; a possible D gene is TRBD1 (6 bases). The receptor comes from a human donor in good health. Sequencing was carried out using CD4+ T cells sorted from blood. The CDR3 spells CASSAGHENTEAFF. CDR3 sequence (DNA): TGTGCCAGCAGCGCGGGACATGAGAACACTGAAGCTTTCTTT.